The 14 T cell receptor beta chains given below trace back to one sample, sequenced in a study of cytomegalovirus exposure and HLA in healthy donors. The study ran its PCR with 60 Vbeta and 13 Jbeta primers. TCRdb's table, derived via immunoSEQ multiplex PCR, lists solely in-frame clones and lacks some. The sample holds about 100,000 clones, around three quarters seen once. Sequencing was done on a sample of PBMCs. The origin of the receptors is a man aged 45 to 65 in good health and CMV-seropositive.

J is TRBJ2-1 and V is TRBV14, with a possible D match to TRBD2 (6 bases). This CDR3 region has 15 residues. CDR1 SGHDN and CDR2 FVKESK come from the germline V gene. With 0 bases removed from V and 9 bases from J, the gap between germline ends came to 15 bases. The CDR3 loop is CASSQEPEWRGEQFF. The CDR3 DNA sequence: TGTGCCAGCAGCCAAGAGCCCGAGTGGAGGGGTGAGCAGTTCTTC.

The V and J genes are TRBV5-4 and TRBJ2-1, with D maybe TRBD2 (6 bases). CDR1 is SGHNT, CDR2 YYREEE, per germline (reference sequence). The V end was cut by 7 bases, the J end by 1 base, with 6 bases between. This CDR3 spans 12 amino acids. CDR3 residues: CASGRSYNEQFF. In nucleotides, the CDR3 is TGTGCCAGCGGGAGGTCCTACAATGAGCAGTTCTTC.

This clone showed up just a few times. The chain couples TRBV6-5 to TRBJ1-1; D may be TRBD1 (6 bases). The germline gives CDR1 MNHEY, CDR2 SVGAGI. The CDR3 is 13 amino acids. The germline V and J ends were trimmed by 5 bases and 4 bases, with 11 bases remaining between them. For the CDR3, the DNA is TGTGCCAGCAGTAACCCGACAGGCACTGAAGCTTTCTTT. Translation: CASSNPTGTEAFF.

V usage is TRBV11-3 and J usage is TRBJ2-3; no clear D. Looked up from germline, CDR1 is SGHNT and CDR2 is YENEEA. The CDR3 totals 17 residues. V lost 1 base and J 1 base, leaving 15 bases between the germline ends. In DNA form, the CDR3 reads TGTGCCAGCAGCTTAGGTCTACGCAATTATGGCACAGATACGCAGTATTTT. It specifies CASSLGLRNYGTDTQYF.

CDR3 loop: CASSPLSGTGGTGELFF. The DNA of the CDR3 is TGTGCCAGCAGCCCCCTCTCGGGGACAGGGGGCACCGGGGAGCTGTTTTTT. The V gene is TRBV7-8, the J gene TRBJ2-2, with 11 nucleotides matching TRBD1. The CDR3 has 17 residues. V trimming: 5 bases; J trimming: 4 bases; junction bases outside the gene matches: 9. Germline CDR1 is SGHVS and CDR2 is FQNEAQ.

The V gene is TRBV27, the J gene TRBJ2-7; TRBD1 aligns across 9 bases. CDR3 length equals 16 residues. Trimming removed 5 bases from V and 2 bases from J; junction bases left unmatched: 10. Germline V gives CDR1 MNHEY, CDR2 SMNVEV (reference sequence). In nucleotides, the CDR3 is TGTGCCAGCAGTGGGACAGGGAAGGTGGTCGCCTACGAGCAGTACTTC. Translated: CASSGTGKVVAYEQYF.

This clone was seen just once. The chain's CDR3 is CASSVRSGNTGELFF. As DNA, the CDR3 is TGTGCCAGCAGCGTACGGTCGGGAAACACCGGGGAGCTGTTTTTT. The chain joins TRBV9 to TRBJ2-2; TRBD2 is a possible D gene (5 bases). Trimming cost V 1 base and J 2 bases, with 9 bases left between them. CDR1 and CDR2 (germline): SGDLS, YYNGEE. The CDR3 loop spans 15 amino acids. Based on the CDR3 plus reference TRBV9 and TRBJ2-2, the full variable domain is DSGVTQTPKHLITATGQRVTLRCSPRSGDLSVYWYQQSLDQGLQFLIQYYNGEERAKGNILERFSAQQFPDLHSELNLSSLELGDSALYFCASSVRSGNTGELFFGEGSRLTVL.

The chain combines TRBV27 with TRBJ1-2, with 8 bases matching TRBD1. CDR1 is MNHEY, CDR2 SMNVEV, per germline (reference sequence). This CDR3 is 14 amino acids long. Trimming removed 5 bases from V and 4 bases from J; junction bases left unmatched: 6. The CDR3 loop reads CASSRDRFSYGYTF. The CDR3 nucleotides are TGTGCCAGCAGTAGGGACAGGTTCTCCTATGGCTACACCTTC.

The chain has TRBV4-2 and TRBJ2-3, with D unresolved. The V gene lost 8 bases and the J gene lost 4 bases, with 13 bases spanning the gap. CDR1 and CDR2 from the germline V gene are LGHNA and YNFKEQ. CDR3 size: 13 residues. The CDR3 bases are TGTGCCAGCGGTCGCGGTATCTCAGATACGCAGTATTTT. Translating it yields CASGRGISDTQYF.

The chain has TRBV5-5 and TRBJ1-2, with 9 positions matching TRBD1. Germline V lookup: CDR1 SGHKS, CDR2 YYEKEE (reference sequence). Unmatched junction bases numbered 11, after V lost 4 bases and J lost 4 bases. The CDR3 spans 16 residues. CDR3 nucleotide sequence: TGTGCCAGCAGCCTTCTCTCCGGGACAGGGACCTATGGCTACACCTTC. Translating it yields CASSLLSGTGTYGYTF.

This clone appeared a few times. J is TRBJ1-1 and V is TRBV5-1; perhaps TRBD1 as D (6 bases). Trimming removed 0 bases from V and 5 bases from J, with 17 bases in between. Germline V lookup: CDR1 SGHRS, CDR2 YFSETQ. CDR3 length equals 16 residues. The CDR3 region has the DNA TGCGCCAGCAGCTTGGGAACAGGGAGCCTCCTAACTGAAGCTTTCTTT. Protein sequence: CASSLGTGSLLTEAFF. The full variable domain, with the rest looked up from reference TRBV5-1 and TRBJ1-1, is KAGVTQTPRYLIKTRGQQVTLSCSPISGHRSVSWYQQTPGQGLQFLFEYFSETQRNKGNFPGRFSGRQFSNSRSEMNVSTLELGDSALYLCASSLGTGSLLTEAFFGQGTRLTVV.

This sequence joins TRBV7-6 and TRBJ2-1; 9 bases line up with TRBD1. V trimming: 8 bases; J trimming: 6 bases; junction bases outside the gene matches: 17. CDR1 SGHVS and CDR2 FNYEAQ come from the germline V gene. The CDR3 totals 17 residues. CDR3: CASPMKTGTGWCNEQFF. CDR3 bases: TGTGCCAGCCCGATGAAGACCGGGACAGGGTGGTGCAATGAGCAGTTCTTC.

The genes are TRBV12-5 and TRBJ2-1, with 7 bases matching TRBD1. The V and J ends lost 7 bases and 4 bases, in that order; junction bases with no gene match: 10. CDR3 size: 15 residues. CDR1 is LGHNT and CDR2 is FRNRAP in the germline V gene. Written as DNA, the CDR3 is TGTGCTAGTGTCTTGGACAGGCCCATATACAATGAGCAGTTCTTC. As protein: CASVLDRPIYNEQFF.

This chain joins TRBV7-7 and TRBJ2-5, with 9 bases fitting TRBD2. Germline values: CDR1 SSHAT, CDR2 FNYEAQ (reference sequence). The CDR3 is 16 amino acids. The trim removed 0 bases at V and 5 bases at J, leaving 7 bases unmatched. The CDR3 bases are TGTGCCAGCAGCTTAGCGCGGGGGGGGCGCGGGGAGACCCAGTACTTC. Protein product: CASSLARGGRGETQYF.